These 22 T cell receptor beta chains were all obtained from the same sample, sequenced in a study of T cell repertoires in cytomegalovirus infection. TCRdb reanalysed the reads using MiXCR and keeps one entry per CDR3 protein. The table shows 100,000 to 150,000 distinct CDR3 sequences, with roughly 9% occurring only once. The sequenced sample consisted of PBMCs. These receptors all stem from a human donor in good health (CMV status not recorded). Some clones in this sample may be carry-over from other donors' samples.

This clonotype came up many times. The chain recombines TRBV20-1 with TRBJ2-3, with TRBD2 matching 7 bases. The CDR3 sequence is 11 residues long. Germline assignment: CDR1 DFQATT and CDR2 SNEGSKA (reference sequence). The trim removed 5 bases at V and 6 bases at J, leaving 2 bases unmatched. CDR3 protein: CSASAGDTQYF. The DNA for the CDR3 is TGCAGTGCTTCAGCGGGGGATACGCAGTATTTT.

This clonotype was detected only a few times. V gene TRBV5-1 combines with J gene TRBJ2-5; TRBD2 matches 11 bases. CDR1 is SGHRS and CDR2 is YFSETQ in the germline V gene. V shed 6 bases and J 2 bases; nucleotides not matched to a gene: 3. The CDR3 length is 14 residues. The CDR3 here is CASMPSGGQETQYF. The CDR3 DNA reads TGCGCCAGCATGCCTAGCGGGGGGCAAGAGACCCAGTACTTC.

The rearrangement uses TRBV15 and TRBJ2-7, with a possible D match to TRBD1 (5 bases). This CDR3 region has 14 residues. The V and J ends lost 0 bases and 3 bases respectively, with 9 bases between them. Germline CDR1 is LNHNV and CDR2 is YYDKDF (reference sequence). CDR3 protein: CATSRELGDYEQYF. CDR3 nucleotides: TGTGCCACCAGCAGAGAGTTAGGGGACTACGAGCAGTACTTC.

Many counts were recorded for this clonotype. This sequence joins TRBV7-2 and TRBJ2-1; 10 bases are shared with TRBD2. Trimming cost V 3 bases and J 4 bases; bases outside gene matches: 3. Germline V gives CDR1 SGHTA, CDR2 FQGNSA. This CDR3 region has 15 residues. This CDR3 is CASSLELAGYNEQFF. The CDR3 DNA reads as TGTGCCAGCAGCTTGGAACTAGCGGGGTACAATGAGCAGTTCTTC.

On this clonotype itself: Being one base from a much bigger clone, this may be a read error. The rearrangement uses TRBV19 and TRBJ1-1, with D possibly being TRBD1 (5 bases). V lost 6 bases to trimming and J lost 3 bases, with 14 bases between them. The CDR3 totals 14 residues. Germline CDR1 LNHDA, CDR2 SQIVND (reference sequence). CDR3 protein: CASRITGVDTEAFF. CDR3 nucleotide sequence: TGTGCCAGTAGAATTACGGGGGTCGACACTGAAGCTTTCTTT.

The chain has TRBV11-2 and TRBJ2-3; weak D call: TRBD2 (7 bases). Germline V gene lookup returns CDR1 SGHAT and CDR2 FQNNGV. The CDR3 has 15 residues. Trimming left V 5 bases short and J 2 bases short, with 14 bases between. The CDR3 DNA reads TGTGCCAGCAGCCGGTCGGGGGGCTCCACAGATACGCAGTATTTT. Protein sequence: CASSRSGGSTDTQYF.

Regarding this clonotype: A much larger clone sits a single nucleotide away, making a read error possible. The rearrangement joins TRBV5-6 to TRBJ1-1; 8 bases align to TRBD1. CDR1 and CDR2 from the germline V gene are SGHDT and YYEEEE. The CDR3 runs to 14 residues. The V and J ends lost 4 bases and 1 base, in that order; junction bases with no gene match: 3. The CDR3 DNA reads as TGTGCCAGCAGCCGGACAGGGACGAACACTGAAGCTTTCTTT. As protein: CASSRTGTNTEAFF.

This clonotype has ten or more counts. The chain combines TRBV15 with TRBJ2-3; D remains unclear. The CDR3 has 12 residues. Per the germline V gene, CDR1 is LNHNV and CDR2 is YYDKDF (reference sequence). V lost 0 bases and J 10 bases, leaving 8 bases between the germline ends. DNA of the CDR3: TGTGCCACCAGCAGAGATAAAAGGGCGCAGTATTTT. Translating gives CATSRDKRAQYF.

This clonotype was seen ten or more times. V and J are TRBV11-2 and TRBJ2-5, with D perhaps assigned TRBD1 or TRBD2 (6 bases each). The germline gives CDR1 SGHAT, CDR2 FQNNGV. The CDR3 totals 14 residues. V shed 5 bases and J shed 1 base, with 11 bases lying between them. The CDR3 region has the DNA TGTGCCAGCAGCCCGACGGGGGCCCAAGAGACCCAGTACTTC. Translating gives CASSPTGAQETQYF. The whole variable domain, remainder taken from reference TRBV11-2 and TRBJ2-5, is EAGVAQSPRYKIIEKRQSVAFWCNPISGHATLYWYQQILGQGPKLLIQFQNNGVVDDSQLPKDRFSAERLKGVDSTLKIQPAKLEDSAVYLCASSPTGAQETQYFGPGTRLLVL.

This clonotype occurred many times. This chain uses TRBV7-8 with TRBJ2-5; TRBD1 matches at 10 bases. Germline loops: CDR1 SGHVS, CDR2 FQNEAQ. The junction had 8 bases not matched to a gene; V was cut back by 4 bases and J by 3 bases. The length of the CDR3 is 16 residues. CDR3 loop: CASSSYPGTGEETQYF. The CDR3 DNA sequence: TGTGCCAGCAGCTCCTATCCCGGGACAGGGGAAGAGACCCAGTACTTC.

The table lists this clonotype with many counts. The rearrangement links TRBV7-8 to TRBJ1-1; 9 bases are shared with TRBD1. J was trimmed by 1 base and V by 5 bases; bases with no gene match: 8. Germline V CDR1 and CDR2: SGHVS, FQNEAQ. This CDR3 comprises 16 residues. The CDR3 DNA is TGTGCCAGCAGCACCACAGGGGGCCTGGGGAACACTGAAGCTTTCTTT. It yields the protein CASSTTGGLGNTEAFF.

This clonotype occurred many times. The chain recombines TRBV12-3 or TRBV12-4 with TRBJ2-7, with D unclear. There are 13 residues in the CDR3. The V gene lost 1 base and the J gene lost 4 bases, with 8 bases spanning the gap. The chain's CDR3 is CASSLGSRYEQYF. The DNA of the CDR3 is TGTGCCAGCAGTTTAGGTTCCCGATACGAGCAGTACTTC.

At least ten counts were recorded for this clonotype. The V and J genes are TRBV7-2 and TRBJ1-4; 9 nucleotides match TRBD1. Germline CDR1 SGHTA, CDR2 FQGNSA. CDR3 length: 17 residues. The junction had 7 bases not matched to a gene; V was cut back by 0 bases and J by 5 bases. CDR3 loop: CASSLAGPGTGNEKLFF. DNA of the CDR3: TGTGCCAGCAGCTTAGCGGGGCCCGGGACAGGGAATGAAAAACTGTTTTTT.

This clonotype was counted between two and nine times. The V call is TRBV6-5, the J call TRBJ1-4; D call uncertain. Germline V gene lookup returns CDR1 MNHEY and CDR2 SVGAGI. This CDR3 region has 14 residues. Trimming shortened V by 5 bases and J by 4 bases, and 11 bases separated the two germline ends. CDR3 coding DNA: TGTGCCAGCAGTCGGGGTGAGAGTAATGAAAAACTGTTTTTT. Translating gives CASSRGESNEKLFF.

V and J are TRBV12-5 and TRBJ1-5, with TRBD1 identical over 8 bases. Trimming at V came to 4 bases and at J to 2 bases, leaving 4 bases not matched to a gene. The CDR3 is 15 residues long. Germline CDR1 is LGHNT and CDR2 is FRNRAP. The chain's CDR3 is CASGWTGLGNQPQHF. CDR3 nucleotides: TGTGCTAGTGGTTGGACAGGGTTGGGCAATCAGCCCCAGCATTTT.

This clonotype was observed at least ten times. The chain recombines TRBV6-5 with TRBJ1-6; D unclear. CDR3 length equals 18 residues. The V end lost 5 bases, the J end lost 0 bases, and 17 bases lay between the germline ends. Germline CDR1 MNHEY, CDR2 SVGAGI. As DNA, the CDR3 is TGTGCCAGCAGTGGGTCTTTTGGACCCAGCTCCTATAATTCACCCCTCCACTTT. This gives the protein CASSGSFGPSSYNSPLHF.

This clonotype was recorded many times. The rearrangement links TRBV6-2 or TRBV6-3 to TRBJ1-1; no clear D. The V gene's germline CDR1 is MNHEY and CDR2 SVGEGT. V lost 8 bases and J lost 4, with 14 bases in between. This CDR3 region has 13 residues. The CDR3 here is CASSYGRGTEAFF. CDR3 DNA sequence: TGTGCCAGCTCTTACGGGCGAGGCACTGAAGCTTTCTTT.

This clonotype was seen at least ten times. The V call is TRBV12-3 or TRBV12-4, the J call TRBJ1-1, with TRBD1 matching over 7 bases. This CDR3 comprises 13 residues. V gave up 6 bases and J gave up 5 bases; unmatched junction bases: 6. This CDR3 reads CASSPAGGTEAFF. The CDR3 DNA is TGTGCCAGCAGCCCCGCAGGGGGAACTGAAGCTTTCTTT.

There are many counts of this clonotype. The V call is TRBV10-3, the J call TRBJ1-1; D unclear. Trimming removed 7 bases at V and 3 bases at J, with 15 bases between. Germline V lookup: CDR1 ENHRY, CDR2 SYGVKD. The CDR3 runs 14 residues. CDR3 amino acids: CAITKEGWDTEAFF. The CDR3 region has the DNA TGTGCCATCACTAAAGAGGGCTGGGACACTGAAGCTTTCTTT.

This clonotype was counted only a few times. The rearrangement links TRBV29-1 to TRBJ1-2; 7 bases match TRBD1. This CDR3 region has 11 residues. Germline V gene lookup returns CDR1 SQVTM and CDR2 ANQGSEA. Germline trimming cut 6 bases from V and 6 bases from J; bases unmatched to any gene: 4. CDR3 coding DNA: TGCAGCGTCATCACAGGGGATGGCTACACCTTC. It yields the protein CSVITGDGYTF. Looking up the rest from reference TRBV29-1 and TRBJ1-2 gives the full variable domain: SAVISQKPSRDICQRGTSLTIQCQVDSQVTMMFWYRQQPGQSLTLIATANQGSEATYESGFVIDKFPISRPNLTFSTLTVSNMSPEDSSIYLCSVITGDGYTFGSGTRLTVV.

This clonotype was picked up many times. This could be a read error, since a much larger clone is one nucleotide away. The chain is built from TRBV19 and TRBJ2-7; no definite D call. Trimming removed 1 base at V and 0 bases at J, with 4 bases between. The CDR3 has 13 amino acids. The germline CDR1 and CDR2 sequences are LNHDA and SQIVND (reference sequence). CDR3 protein: CASSIGSSYEQYF. CDR3 coding DNA: TGTGCCAGTAGTATAGGGAGCTCCTACGAGCAGTACTTC.

This clonotype was counted at least ten times. The rearrangement links TRBV7-2 to TRBJ1-2; no definite D call. The CDR3 loop spans 15 amino acids. Trimming left V 2 bases short and J 0 bases short, with 10 bases between. Germline lookup yields CDR1 SGHTA and CDR2 FQGNSA. As DNA, the CDR3 is TGTGCCAGCAGCTTAAGGGCCACCGCTAACTATGGCTACACCTTC. This sequence encodes CASSLRATANYGYTF.